Listed here is a single T cell receptor (beta chain). The antigen remains unidentified. Sequencing used immunoSEQ multiplex PCR; TCRdb keeps in-frame clones, though not all of them. The data show about 4,800 clones, roughly 65% seen once. Germline CDR1 and CDR2: SGHTA and FQGNSA. The CDR3 is 16 residues long. The junction had 5 bases not matched to a gene; V was cut back by 1 base and J by 9 bases. These data are taken from a study of CD8 T cell repertoires and HIV-1 epitope variants. Overall study: Twenty-five autologous and known Gag and Nef epitope variant peptides each stimulated T cells separately. Study observations and caveats: The TAALDMSHF plasma variant had no responses, unlike KF9 (about five clonotypes) and HW9 (one).

The V call is TRBV7-2, the J call TRBJ2-1; TRBD2 matches at 14 bases. The sequenced sample consisted of cultured CD8+ T cells derived from PBMCs. The source of this sequence is a male donor with HIV. CDR3 amino acids: CASSLDGTSGGSEQFF. The CDR3 DNA reads TGTGCCAGCAGCTTAGATGGGACTAGCGGGGGTAGTGAGCAGTTCTTC.